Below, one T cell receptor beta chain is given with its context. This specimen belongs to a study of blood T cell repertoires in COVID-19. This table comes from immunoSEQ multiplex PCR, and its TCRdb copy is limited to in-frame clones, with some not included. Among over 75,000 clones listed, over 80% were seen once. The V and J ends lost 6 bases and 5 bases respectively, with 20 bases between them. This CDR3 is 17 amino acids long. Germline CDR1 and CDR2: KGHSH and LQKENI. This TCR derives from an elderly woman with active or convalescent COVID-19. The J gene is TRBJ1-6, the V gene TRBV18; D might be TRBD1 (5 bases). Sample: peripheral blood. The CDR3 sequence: CASSHRGRGSDNSPLHF. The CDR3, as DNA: TGTGCCAGCTCCCACCGAGGGAGGGGATCCGATAATTCACCCCTCCACTTT.